The sequence of this T cell receptor beta chain was determined in a study of T cell clonality in common variable immunodeficiency. Study results and limitations: Common variable immunodeficiency TCR beta sequences reportedly had fewer deletions and N-nucleotide insertions.

The V gene's germline CDR1 is SEHNR and CDR2 FQNEAQ (reference sequence). The CDR3 covers 15 residues. V dropped 2 bases and J dropped 1 base, with 9 bases sitting between them. There are a few counts of this clone. Its antigen is unknown. The read terminates 3 residues ahead of where the CDR3 ends, so the germline J gene completes it. The protocol was immunoSEQ multiplex PCR, while the TCRdb copy is restricted to in-frame clones and leaves out a portion. The sample yields roughly 42,000 clones, without any singletons. Sample: peripheral blood mononuclear cells. The rearrangement joins TRBV7-9 to TRBJ1-5; D remains unclear. This TCR was recovered from a human donor with common variable immunodeficiency. The CDR3 spells CASSLNQGSNQPQHF. Incomplete CDR3 DNA: TGTGCCAGCAGCTTAAACCAAGGCAGCAATCAGCCC.